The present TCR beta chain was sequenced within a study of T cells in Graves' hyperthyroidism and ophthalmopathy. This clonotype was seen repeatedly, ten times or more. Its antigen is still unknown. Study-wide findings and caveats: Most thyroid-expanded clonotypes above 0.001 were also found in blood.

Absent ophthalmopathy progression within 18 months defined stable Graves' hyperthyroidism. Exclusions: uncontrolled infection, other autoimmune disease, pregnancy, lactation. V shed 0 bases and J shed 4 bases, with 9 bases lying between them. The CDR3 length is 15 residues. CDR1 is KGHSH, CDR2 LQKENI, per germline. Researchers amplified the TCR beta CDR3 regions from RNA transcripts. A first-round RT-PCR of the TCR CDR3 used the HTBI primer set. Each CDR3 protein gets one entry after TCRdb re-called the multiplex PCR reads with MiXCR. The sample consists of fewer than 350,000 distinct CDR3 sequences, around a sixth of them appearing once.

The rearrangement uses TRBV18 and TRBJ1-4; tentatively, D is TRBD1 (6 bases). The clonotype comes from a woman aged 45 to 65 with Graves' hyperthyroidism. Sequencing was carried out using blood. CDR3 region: CASSPPTGYNEKLFF. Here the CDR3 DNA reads TGTGCCAGCTCACCACCGACAGGATATAATGAAAAACTGTTTTTT.